The next 30 T cell receptor beta chains were all read from a single sample in a study of cytomegalovirus exposure and HLA in healthy donors (dated by TCRdb to 2015 to 2018). Libraries were constructed by the immunoSEQ multiplex PCR assay. The multiplex PCR relied on a mix of 60 forward primers for TCR Vbeta segments and 13 reverse primers for TCR Jbeta segments. Entries here come from immuneACCESS through TCRdb and include only in-frame sequences with V and J called. Some clones fail to appear in such tables; in the studies checked, an unresolved V gene covers under half of the shortfall, and the cause of the remainder is unknown. In this sample's table one finds 60,000 to 65,000 clones. The ten largest account for approximately 5.3% of the sample. The material sequenced was PBMCs. The receptors derive from a man aged 30-40 years in good health and CMV-seropositive.

This chain joins TRBV9 and TRBJ1-2, with 11 bases aligning to TRBD1. Trimming cost V 1 base and J 7 bases; bases outside gene matches: 9. Looked up from germline, CDR1 is SGDLS and CDR2 is YYNGEE. The CDR3 sequence is 16 residues long. In nucleotides, the CDR3 is TGTGCCAGCAGCGTACTCCCGGGACAGGGGGTCCTTGGCTACACCTTC. It translates to CASSVLPGQGVLGYTF.

The chain couples TRBV30 to TRBJ2-5; no clear D. V lost 4 bases and J 0 bases, leaving 9 bases between the germline ends. This CDR3 contains 13 residues. Germline loops: CDR1 GTSNPN, CDR2 SVGIG (reference sequence). The CDR3 loop is CAWNELYQETQYF. CDR3 DNA: TGTGCCTGGAATGAACTGTACCAAGAGACCCAGTACTTC.

The chain recombines TRBV6-5 with TRBJ1-5; no clear D gene. V was clipped by 4 bases and J by 1 base, with 8 bases between them. CDR1 and CDR2 from the germline V gene are MNHEY and SVGAGI. The CDR3 spans 14 residues. DNA for the CDR3: TGTGCCAGCAGTTCGGGAACCAGCAATCAGCCCCAGCATTTT. Translated, it gives CASSSGTSNQPQHF.

This sequence joins TRBV4-1 and TRBJ2-7; 8 positions match TRBD2. This CDR3 spans 16 amino acids. In germline, CDR1 is MGHRA, CDR2 YSYEKL. V shed 3 bases, J shed 2 bases, and the junction held 9 bases outside the gene matches. The CDR3 loop is CASSHFGLAGAYEQYF. The CDR3 bases are TGCGCCAGCAGCCACTTCGGGCTAGCGGGCGCCTACGAGCAGTACTTC.

The rearrangement uses TRBV11-2 and TRBJ2-3; perhaps TRBD1 as D (5 bases). Trimming pared 5 bases from V and 1 base from J, leaving 13 bases between. CDR1 SGHAT and CDR2 FQNNGV come from the germline V gene. The CDR3 sequence is 15 residues long. The CDR3: CASSGYRHRTDTQYF. The CDR3 bases are TGTGCCAGCAGCGGGTACAGGCACCGCACAGATACGCAGTATTTT.

The chain couples TRBV7-3 to TRBJ2-5, with D maybe TRBD2 (6 bases). The V gene lost 2 bases and the J gene lost 0 bases, with 13 bases spanning the gap. Germline V gives CDR1 SGHTA, CDR2 FQGTGA. The CDR3 has 16 amino acids. The CDR3 protein is CASSLGAGRYQETQYF. The CDR3 bases are TGTGCCAGCAGCTTAGGGGCGGGGAGGTACCAAGAGACCCAGTACTTC.

The rearrangement links TRBV6-1 to TRBJ2-7; TRBD1 matches at 10 bases. This CDR3 spans 15 amino acids. V trimming: 2 bases; J trimming: 2 bases; junction bases outside the gene matches: 3. From germline, CDR1 is MNHNS and CDR2 SASEGT. The CDR3 here is CASSESGTGAYEQYF. The CDR3 DNA follows: TGTGCCAGCAGTGAATCCGGGACAGGGGCCTACGAGCAGTACTTC.

V usage is TRBV4-2 and J usage is TRBJ2-2; D is perhaps TRBD2 (7 bases). Germline V CDR1 and CDR2: LGHNA, YNFKEQ. The CDR3 has 15 amino acids. V gave up 6 bases and J gave up 0 bases, with 11 bases separating them. CDR3 protein: CASREGGTNTGELFF. The DNA of the CDR3 is TGTGCCAGCAGAGAGGGGGGGACGAACACCGGGGAGCTGTTTTTT.

This chain joins TRBV6-6 and TRBJ2-1, with TRBD1 matching over 8 bases. Germline-derived CDR1 and CDR2 are MNHNY and SVGAGI (reference sequence). J lost 5 bases, V lost 5 bases, and 8 bases had no gene match. CDR3 length equals 15 residues. The CDR3 DNA is TGTGCCAGCAGTCCGCAGGGGGCAAGCGACAATGAGCAGTTCTTC. It yields the protein CASSPQGASDNEQFF.

V and J are TRBV5-1 and TRBJ2-7; TRBD1 aligns across 7 bases. The CDR3 is made up of 15 amino acids. Germline values: CDR1 SGHRS, CDR2 YFSETQ. Germline trimming cut 3 bases from V and 3 bases from J; bases unmatched to any gene: 9. The CDR3 is CASSSSTGKDYEQYF. DNA for the CDR3: TGCGCCAGCAGCTCCTCGACAGGGAAAGACTACGAGCAGTACTTC.

The rearrangement links TRBV9 to TRBJ2-1; 7 bases line up with TRBD1. The CDR3 extends over 15 amino acids. With 3 bases clipped from V and 4 bases from J, the junction kept 7 bases outside the gene matches. Germline V gives CDR1 SGDLS, CDR2 YYNGEE. The CDR3 DNA is TGTGCCAGCAGCGGCACAGGGGCGGTTTACAATGAGCAGTTCTTC. Translating gives CASSGTGAVYNEQFF.

On this clone: The sample contains more than one DNA sequence encoding this CDR3. The chain uses TRBV7-9 and TRBJ2-2, with a weak D call TRBD2 (6 bases). Looked up from germline, CDR1 is SEHNR and CDR2 is FQNEAQ (reference sequence). Trimming cost V 5 bases and J 5 bases, with 15 bases left between them. The CDR3 loop spans 15 amino acids. The CDR3 DNA follows: TGTGCCAGCAGCCTAGGCGCCGGGGGAACCGGGGAGCTGTTTTTT. This codes for CASSLGAGGTGELFF.

The chain recombines TRBV11-3 with TRBJ2-7, with 7 bases that match TRBD2. With 4 bases clipped from V and 0 bases from J, the junction kept 12 bases outside the gene matches. Per germline, CDR1 SGHNT and CDR2 YENEEA. This CDR3 is built from 17 residues. CDR3 in amino acids: CASSSYALARSSYEQYF. Written as DNA, the CDR3 is TGTGCCAGCAGCTCCTATGCACTAGCGAGGAGCTCCTACGAGCAGTACTTC.

The V gene is TRBV30, the J gene TRBJ1-2; TRBD1 is a possible D gene (6 bases). This CDR3 has 13 amino acids. CDR1 and CDR2 (germline): GTSNPN, SVGIG (reference sequence). V lost 0 bases and J lost 3, with 8 bases in between. CDR3 DNA sequence: TGTGCCTGGAGTGTACAGGGTCACTATGGCTACACCTTC. Translated, it gives CAWSVQGHYGYTF.

V and J are TRBV5-3 and TRBJ1-4; D might be TRBD1 (6 bases). TRBV5-3 is given ORF status, its function remaining uncertain. The ends were cut back, 4 bases at V and 6 bases at J, with 13 bases in the middle. The CDR3 is made up of 14 amino acids. Here the CDR3 reads CARSRDKSDEKLFF. For the CDR3, the DNA is TGTGCCAGAAGCCGGGACAAGAGTGATGAAAAACTGTTTTTT.

A word on this clone: An end of the junction does not agree with germline; a read error may underlie this. Other nucleotide sequences in the sample specify the same CDR3. The rearrangement uses TRBV6-1 and TRBJ1-5; TRBD1 is a possible D gene (5 bases). This CDR3 contains 15 residues. Germline assignment: CDR1 MNHNS and CDR2 SASEGT. CDR3 nucleotides: TGTGCCAGCAGAGAGAGGACAAGCCGCAATCAGCCCCAGCATTTC. It codes for CASRERTSRNQPQHF.

The gene calls are TRBV6-1 and TRBJ2-5; 12 nucleotides align to TRBD2. The junction had 6 bases not matched to a gene; V was cut back by 5 bases and J by 5 bases. There are 15 residues in the CDR3. Germline V lookup: CDR1 MNHNS, CDR2 SASEGT. Written as DNA, the CDR3 is TGTGCCAGCAGTACGCTAGCGGGGGGGCATGAGACCCAGTACTTC. It encodes CASSTLAGGHETQYF.

The chain is built from TRBV5-1 and TRBJ2-3; no firm D call. Germline V gene data show CDR1 as SGHRS and CDR2 as YFSETQ. This CDR3 region has 15 residues. The V end lost 4 bases, the J end lost 2 bases, and 14 bases lay between the germline ends. CDR3 DNA: TGCGCCAGCAGCCCTCAAACGACTGCCACAGATACGCAGTATTTT. It specifies CASSPQTTATDTQYF.

The chain uses TRBV19 and TRBJ2-7; TRBD2 is a possible D gene (5 bases). V lost 6 bases and J 6 bases, leaving 21 bases between the germline ends. The CDR3 covers 15 residues. The germline CDR1 and CDR2 sequences are LNHDA and SQIVND (reference sequence). The CDR3 region has the DNA TGTGCCAGTAGCCGGGGTGGTGCGGTCACTCGCGAGCAGTACTTC. Encoded protein: CASSRGGAVTREQYF. The full variable domain, its missing parts supplied by reference TRBV19 and TRBJ2-7, is DGGITQSPKYLFRKEGQNVTLSCEQNLNHDAMYWYRQDPGQGLRLIYYSQIVNDFQKGDIAEGYSVSREKKESFPLTVTSAQKNPTAFYLCASSRGGAVTREQYFGPGTRLTVT.

V usage is TRBV5-5 and J usage is TRBJ1-1, with 8 bases matching TRBD1. CDR1 is SGHKS, CDR2 YYEKEE, per germline (reference sequence). The CDR3 totals 14 residues. V was pared by 2 bases and J by 7 bases, with 7 bases of the junction left unmatched. This CDR3 is CASSFTGGYFEAFF. In DNA form, the CDR3 reads TGTGCCAGCAGCTTTACAGGGGGGTACTTTGAAGCTTTCTTT.

The chain uses TRBV6-1 and TRBJ2-2, with D uncertain. Per germline, CDR1 MNHNS and CDR2 SASEGT. The CDR3 covers 14 residues. Trimming pared 7 bases from V and 2 bases from J, leaving 11 bases between. This chain's CDR3 is CASKPTSNTGELFF. The CDR3 nucleotides read TGTGCCAGCAAGCCTACTTCTAACACCGGGGAGCTGTTTTTT.

This chain links TRBV5-8 with TRBJ1-2; TRBD1 aligns across 8 bases. Germline V gene data show CDR1 as SGHTS and CDR2 as YDEGEE. Trimming at V came to 2 bases and at J to 4 bases, leaving 1 base not matched to a gene. This CDR3 has 13 amino acids. The DNA for the CDR3 is TGTGCCAGCAGCTTACAGGGGGTCTATGGCTACACCTTC. Its translation: CASSLQGVYGYTF.

The V and J genes are TRBV10-3 and TRBJ1-1, with 9 bases identical to TRBD1. Germline-derived CDR1 and CDR2 are ENHRY and SYGVKD. The CDR3 is 14 amino acids. The ends lost 6 bases at V and 7 bases at J; junction bases unmatched: 9. CDR3 nucleotides: TGTGCCATCAGCCGGACAGGGGTTAATATTGAAGCTTTCTTT. This encodes CAISRTGVNIEAFF.

Considering frequency, this clone is medium-sized. The same CDR3 can be traced to other DNA sequences in this sample. The chain links TRBV6-4 to TRBJ2-3, with 8 bases identical to TRBD2. After removal of 3 bases from V and 1 base from J, the junction contained 0 bases not matched to a gene. The CDR3 extends over 14 amino acids. The germline CDR1 and CDR2 sequences are MRHNA and SNTAGT. CDR3 sequence reads: CASSDSGGTDTQYF. The CDR3, as DNA: TGTGCCAGCAGTGATAGCGGGGGCACAGATACGCAGTATTTT.

This rearrangement joins TRBV6-1 to TRBJ2-7, with TRBD2 matching 11 bases. Per the germline V gene, CDR1 is MNHNS and CDR2 is SASEGT. The CDR3 sequence is 15 residues long. Losses at the gene ends were 1 base for V and 2 bases for J; bases not matched to a gene: 1. DNA of the CDR3: TGTGCCAGCAGTGAAGGGACTAGCGGGCCCTACGAGCAGTACTTC. It specifies CASSEGTSGPYEQYF.

The J gene is TRBJ2-1, the V gene TRBV7-9; 9 bases fit TRBD1. Germline values: CDR1 SEHNR, CDR2 FQNEAQ (reference sequence). The V segment lost 4 bases and the J segment 10 bases; nucleotides outside the gene matches: 11. The CDR3 is made up of 15 amino acids. CDR3 sequence reads: CASSSTVDRGGEQFF. DNA of the CDR3: TGTGCCAGCAGCTCAACCGTGGACAGGGGTGGAGAGCAGTTCTTC.

The rearrangement links TRBV30 to TRBJ2-7; 11 nucleotides match TRBD2. The CDR3 sequence is 15 residues long. Germline CDR1 reads GTSNPN; CDR2 reads SVGIG (reference sequence). J was trimmed by 5 bases and V by 3 bases; bases with no gene match: 9. CDR3 protein: CAWSLGLAARDEQYF. CDR3 in DNA: TGTGCCTGGAGCCTGGGACTAGCGGCGCGCGACGAGCAGTACTTC.

The chain combines TRBV5-1 with TRBJ1-3, with 8 bases fitting TRBD1. Losses at the gene ends were 3 bases for V and 4 bases for J; bases not matched to a gene: 3. The germline CDR1 and CDR2 sequences are SGHRS and YFSETQ. This CDR3 is 14 amino acids long. The CDR3 bases are TGCGCCAGCAGCTATGACAGGGGAGGAAACACCATATATTTT. Its translation: CASSYDRGGNTIYF.

The chain links TRBV11-2 to TRBJ2-1; 14 positions match TRBD2. The CDR3 is 18 residues long. Unmatched junction bases numbered 12, after V lost 4 bases and J lost 7 bases. CDR1 is SGHAT and CDR2 is FQNNGV in the germline V gene. CDR3 region: CASSYSGGTSGSFNEQFF. DNA of the CDR3: TGTGCCAGCAGCTACTCCGGTGGGACTAGCGGGAGTTTTAATGAGCAGTTCTTC.

This rearrangement joins TRBV30 to TRBJ2-5, with D possibly TRBD1 on 6 matching bases. Gene TRBJ2-7 matches the end of the DNA better, so the J call may be wrong. There are 13 residues in the CDR3. Germline V gives CDR1 GTSNPN, CDR2 SVGIG (reference sequence). In DNA, the CDR3 is TGTGCCTGGAGTGTTGGACAGACCTACGAGCAGTACTTC. It specifies CAWSVGQTYEQYF.